The 28 T cell receptor beta chains presented below share a single source sample, sequenced in a study of T-cell memory formation after mild COVID-19. TCRdb re-called the 5' RACE reads through MiXCR, storing one row per CDR3 protein. The repertoire has about 130,000 distinct CDR3 sequences, 5% to 6.5% of them found once; the top ten carry approximately 2.1%. Sample: PBMCs or a T cell subset sorted from them (not recorded which). Receptor source: an adult woman who had mild COVID-19 (a few samples of this study predate the infection). Cell type and time point are not known.

This clonotype occurred many times. The V and J genes are TRBV20-1 and TRBJ1-1, with D unresolved. Germline loops: CDR1 DFQATT, CDR2 SNEGSKA (reference sequence). This CDR3 region has 13 residues. Trimming stripped 3 bases from V and 0 bases from J, with 8 bases between. CDR3 sequence reads: CSARAPVNTEAFF. CDR3 DNA: TGCAGTGCTAGGGCTCCGGTGAACACTGAAGCTTTCTTT.

This clonotype was seen only a few times. This chain uses TRBV12-3 or TRBV12-4 with TRBJ1-4; D unclear. The CDR3 has 15 residues. The germline V and J ends were trimmed by 8 bases and 12 bases, with 25 bases remaining between them. This CDR3 reads CASAPGLIPIGELFF. The CDR3 bases are TGTGCCAGCGCTCCGGGCCTGATACCTATTGGGGAACTGTTTTTT.

This clonotype was picked up a small number of times. The chain uses TRBV7-3 and TRBJ2-3, with 12 positions matching TRBD1. With V trimmed by 5 bases and J by 2 bases, 5 bases remained unmatched. Per germline, CDR1 SGHTA and CDR2 FQGTGA. CDR3 length equals 16 residues. The CDR3 here is CASSLGTGGVTDTQYF. The CDR3 DNA reads as TGTGCCAGCAGCCTCGGGACAGGGGGCGTCACAGATACGCAGTATTTT.

This clonotype was seen a handful of times. J is TRBJ2-2 and V is TRBV7-8; D is possibly TRBD1 (5 bases). Trimming shortened V by 8 bases and J by 0 bases, and 10 bases separated the two germline ends. In germline, CDR1 is SGHVS, CDR2 FQNEAQ. This CDR3 is 14 amino acids long. CDR3 nucleotides: TGTGCCAGCCAGGCAGGGCCGAACACCGGGGAGCTGTTTTTT. Translated: CASQAGPNTGELFF.

This clonotype was counted at least ten times. This chain links TRBV6-6 with TRBJ2-7; no definite D call. The V and J ends lost 0 bases and 1 base respectively, with 7 bases between them. Germline lookup yields CDR1 MNHNY and CDR2 SVGAGI (reference sequence). The CDR3 covers 14 residues. This CDR3 is CASSYSAESYEQYF. The CDR3 DNA reads as TGTGCCAGCAGTTACTCCGCAGAGTCCTACGAGCAGTACTTC.

This clonotype was counted ten times or more. The CDR3 sequence: CSVGLGVHEQFF. Here the CDR3 DNA reads TGCAGCGTGGGACTAGGGGTCCATGAGCAGTTCTTC. The rearrangement links TRBV29-1 to TRBJ2-1; TRBD2 matches 8 bases. The CDR3 has 12 residues. The germline V gene has CDR1 SQVTM and CDR2 ANQGSEA. J gave up 8 bases and V 6 bases, and 6 bases lay outside the gene matches.

This clonotype was seen only a few times. The rearrangement joins TRBV6-5 to TRBJ2-5, with D perhaps TRBD1 (8 bases). CDR1 MNHEY and CDR2 SVGAGI come from the germline V gene. Trimming cost V 5 bases and J 0 bases, with 13 bases left between them. CDR3 size: 15 residues. CDR3 region: CASSPQGGYQETQYF. In nucleotides, the CDR3 is TGTGCCAGCAGTCCACAGGGGGGGTACCAAGAGACCCAGTACTTC.

The chain carries TRBV18 and TRBJ1-2, with TRBD1 matching over 7 bases. The CDR3 covers 15 residues. Germline V gene sequence: CDR1 KGHSH, CDR2 LQKENI. V gave up 3 bases and J gave up 4 bases; unmatched junction bases: 8. DNA of the CDR3: TGTGCCAGCTCACCGAGCCAGGGGGATTTCTATGGCTACACCTTC. It codes for CASSPSQGDFYGYTF.

This chain uses TRBV7-8 with TRBJ2-1; 10 bases match TRBD1. CDR3 length: 15 amino acids. The germline CDR1 and CDR2 sequences are SGHVS and FQNEAQ. V lost 5 bases, J lost 4 bases, and 5 bases stayed unmatched. CDR3 in DNA: TGTGCCAGCAGCGCGAGGGACAGGGGATACAATGAGCAGTTCTTC. Amino acids: CASSARDRGYNEQFF.

The CDR3 reads CATSRGQSWSPLHF. The CDR3 DNA sequence: TGTGCCACCAGCAGGGGACAGTCCTGGTCACCCCTCCACTTT. The V call is TRBV15, the J call TRBJ1-6, with 7 bases matching TRBD1. In germline, CDR1 is LNHNV, CDR2 YYDKDF (reference sequence). The CDR3 length is 14 residues. After removal of 3 bases from V and 10 bases from J, the junction contained 6 bases not matched to a gene.

V gene TRBV9 combines with J gene TRBJ2-5; TRBD2 matches 10 bases. The germline gives CDR1 SGDLS, CDR2 YYNGEE. V lost 2 bases and J lost 0; bases outside the gene matches: 1. This CDR3 has 15 residues. Here the CDR3 reads CASSVLAGDQETQYF. CDR3 DNA sequence: TGTGCCAGCAGCGTCCTAGCGGGGGACCAAGAGACCCAGTACTTC.

A few counts support this clonotype. V usage is TRBV20-1 and J usage is TRBJ2-3; a possible D gene is TRBD2 (6 bases). Germline V gene lookup returns CDR1 DFQATT and CDR2 SNEGSKA (reference sequence). V shed 1 base and J shed 1 base, with 18 bases lying between them. This CDR3 has 17 amino acids. CDR3 coding DNA: TGCAGTGCTAGAGGATTTGAATCTAGCGACCGCACAGATACGCAGTATTTT. It yields the protein CSARGFESSDRTDTQYF.

This clonotype was detected a few times. In DNA form, the CDR3 reads TGCGCCAGCAGCTTGGACGGGGGGCACGACAATGAGCAGTTCTTC. This gives the protein CASSLDGGHDNEQFF. The J gene is TRBJ2-1, the V gene TRBV5-1, with a tentative D call TRBD2 (7 bases). Between the trimmed V and J ends, which lost 0 bases and 5 bases, there was a span of 12 bases. The CDR3 runs 15 residues. Germline V gene sequence: CDR1 SGHRS, CDR2 YFSETQ.

This clonotype was found a few times. This sequence joins TRBV7-2 and TRBJ2-1; the match to TRBD2 covers 7 bases. The CDR3 runs to 15 residues. CDR1 is SGHTA, CDR2 FQGNSA, per germline. Trimming took 2 bases from V and 4 from J; bases not matched to a gene: 5. The CDR3, as DNA: TGTGCCAGCAGCTTACGGGGAGGGATATACAATGAGCAGTTCTTC. This codes for CASSLRGGIYNEQFF.

The V call is TRBV7-2, the J call TRBJ1-4, with D perhaps matching TRBD1 (5 bases). The V gene lost 5 bases and the J gene lost 7 bases, with 14 bases spanning the gap. Germline V lookup: CDR1 SGHTA, CDR2 FQGNSA. CDR3 size: 14 residues. CDR3 nucleotide sequence: TGTGCCAGCAGCCCACAAGGAAGGGGTGAAAAACTGTTTTTT. Protein product: CASSPQGRGEKLFF.

The chain's CDR3 is CASSWGDRLGAQYF. The CDR3 coding sequence is TGCGCCAGCAGCTGGGGAGACAGGTTGGGAGCGCAGTATTTT. The chain recombines TRBV5-1 with TRBJ2-3; TRBD1 is a possible D gene (6 bases). Germline V CDR1 and CDR2: SGHRS, YFSETQ. Between the trimmed V and J ends, which lost 3 bases and 10 bases, there was a span of 18 bases. The CDR3 extends over 14 amino acids. The entire variable domain, with the rest obtained from reference TRBV5-1 and TRBJ2-3, is as follows: KAGVTQTPRYLIKTRGQQVTLSCSPISGHRSVSWYQQTPGQGLQFLFEYFSETQRNKGNFPGRFSGRQFSNSRSEMNVSTLELGDSALYLCASSWGDRLGAQYFGPGTRLTVL.

This chain connects TRBV3-1 to TRBJ1-6, with D possibly matching TRBD1 (5 bases). Germline V gene lookup returns CDR1 LGHDT and CDR2 YNNKEL (reference sequence). Trimming took 3 bases from V and 7 from J, leaving 16 bases between them. The CDR3 has 16 residues. CDR3 sequence: CASSHPPGGGNSPLHF. CDR3 sequence (DNA): TGTGCCAGCAGCCATCCACCGGGGGGAGGGAATTCACCCCTCCACTTT. Together with reference TRBV3-1 and TRBJ1-6, the CDR3 gives the full variable domain: DTAVSQTPKYLVTQMGNDKSIKCEQNLGHDTMYWYKQDSKKFLKIMFSYNNKELIINETVPNRFSPKSPDKAHLNLHINSLELGDSAVYFCASSHPPGGGNSPLHFGNGTRLTVT.

This clonotype was observed a few times. This chain connects TRBV7-6 to TRBJ1-2, with 8 bases that match TRBD1. The CDR3 is made up of 15 amino acids. CDR1 is SGHVS, CDR2 FNYEAQ, per germline. Losses at the gene ends were 0 bases for V and 4 bases for J; bases not matched to a gene: 4. CDR3 DNA: TGTGCCAGCAGCTTAGCTTCAGGGGGCGGCTATGGCTACACCTTC. Residues: CASSLASGGGYGYTF.

The rearrangement joins TRBV24-1 to TRBJ2-3, with unresolved D. Germline V gene data show CDR1 as KGHDR and CDR2 as SFDVKD. V gave up 1 base and J gave up 0 bases, with 7 bases separating them. The CDR3 contains 15 residues. This chain's CDR3 is CATSDLLDSTDTQYF. In nucleotides, the CDR3 is TGTGCCACCAGTGATTTATTGGACAGCACAGATACGCAGTATTTT.

V usage is TRBV5-1 and J usage is TRBJ2-7; 13 positions match TRBD2. CDR3 length equals 14 residues. Trimming at V came to 5 bases and at J to 5 bases, leaving 4 bases not matched to a gene. Germline-derived CDR1 and CDR2 are SGHRS and YFSETQ. CDR3 sequence reads: CASRWTSGSNEQYF. DNA of the CDR3: TGCGCCAGCAGGTGGACTAGCGGGAGCAACGAGCAGTACTTC.

This clonotype was observed a few times. This sequence joins TRBV4-3 and TRBJ2-7; D remains unclear. The CDR3 loop spans 14 amino acids. Germline CDR1 LGHNA, CDR2 YSLEER. Trimming left V 0 bases short and J 4 bases short, with 10 bases between. The CDR3: CASSQEAVKYEQYF. CDR3 bases: TGCGCCAGCAGCCAAGAAGCAGTGAAATACGAGCAGTACTTC.

This clonotype was recorded at least ten times. The J gene is TRBJ2-1, the V gene TRBV7-9; 8 bases agree with TRBD2. This CDR3 is 15 amino acids long. V was clipped by 2 bases and J by 4 bases; unmatched bases: 4. Germline V gene lookup returns CDR1 SEHNR and CDR2 FQNEAQ (reference sequence). CDR3 in amino acids: CASSLKAGAYNEQFF. The DNA for the CDR3 is TGTGCCAGCAGCTTAAAAGCGGGGGCTTACAATGAGCAGTTCTTC. Based on the CDR3 plus reference TRBV7-9 and TRBJ2-1, the full variable domain is DTGVSQNPRHKITKRGQNVTFRCDPISEHNRLYWYRQTLGQGPEFLTYFQNEAQLEKSRLLSDRFSAERPKGSFSTLEIQRTEQGDSAMYLCASSLKAGAYNEQFFGPGTRLTVL.

This clonotype was seen many times. The chain recombines TRBV7-2 with TRBJ1-1; TRBD1 agrees at 8 bases. Germline V lookup: CDR1 SGHTA, CDR2 FQGNSA. The CDR3 is made up of 14 amino acids. Germline trimming cut 6 bases from V and 5 bases from J; bases unmatched to any gene: 8. The CDR3 sequence is CASRPRTGKTEAFF. The CDR3 nucleotides are TGTGCCAGCAGACCACGGACAGGGAAGACTGAAGCTTTCTTT.

The V gene is TRBV12-3 or TRBV12-4, the J gene TRBJ2-2, with D perhaps assigned TRBD1 or TRBD2 (5 bases each). The CDR3 runs 14 residues. V lost 8 bases to trimming and J lost 3 bases, with 13 bases between them. The CDR3 is CASQGQGDTGELFF. Here the CDR3 DNA reads TGTGCCAGCCAGGGCCAGGGAGACACCGGGGAGCTGTTTTTT.

Many counts were recorded for this clonotype. This chain connects TRBV5-1 to TRBJ2-3; the D gene is possibly TRBD2 (5 bases). Per germline, CDR1 SGHRS and CDR2 YFSETQ. The ends were cut back, 7 bases at V and 0 bases at J, with 15 bases in the middle. CDR3 size: 15 residues. Written as DNA, the CDR3 is TGCGCCAGCGGGGAGTCCACCTCTAGCACAGATACGCAGTATTTT. It is translated as CASGESTSSTDTQYF.

This clonotype was recorded many times. The chain recombines TRBV7-8 with TRBJ1-1; D unclear. Germline lookup yields CDR1 SGHVS and CDR2 FQNEAQ. V lost 5 bases and J 0 bases, leaving 13 bases between the germline ends. This CDR3 comprises 15 residues. CDR3: CASSVSRVMNTEAFF. Here the CDR3 DNA reads TGTGCCAGCAGCGTATCCCGCGTTATGAACACTGAAGCTTTCTTT.

This clonotype was seen a few times. This chain joins TRBV10-3 and TRBJ2-7, with a weak D call TRBD2 (5 bases). CDR3 length: 12 amino acids. The V gene lost 7 bases and the J gene lost 5 bases, with 12 bases spanning the gap. Germline lookup yields CDR1 ENHRY and CDR2 SYGVKD. The CDR3 DNA follows: TGTGCCATCAATCGATCCGGGGACGAGCAGTACTTC. This gives the protein CAINRSGDEQYF.

In its sample, this clonotype was seen many times. The rearrangement joins TRBV29-1 to TRBJ2-3; D may be TRBD2 (7 bases). Germline assignment: CDR1 SQVTM and CDR2 ANQGSEA. The CDR3 sequence is 17 residues long. The germline V and J ends were trimmed by 3 bases and 6 bases, with 25 bases remaining between them. CDR3 DNA: TGCAGCGTTGAGAAGGGGGGTAGCGGGTCCAGACTGGATACGCAGTATTTT. Residues: CSVEKGGSGSRLDTQYF.